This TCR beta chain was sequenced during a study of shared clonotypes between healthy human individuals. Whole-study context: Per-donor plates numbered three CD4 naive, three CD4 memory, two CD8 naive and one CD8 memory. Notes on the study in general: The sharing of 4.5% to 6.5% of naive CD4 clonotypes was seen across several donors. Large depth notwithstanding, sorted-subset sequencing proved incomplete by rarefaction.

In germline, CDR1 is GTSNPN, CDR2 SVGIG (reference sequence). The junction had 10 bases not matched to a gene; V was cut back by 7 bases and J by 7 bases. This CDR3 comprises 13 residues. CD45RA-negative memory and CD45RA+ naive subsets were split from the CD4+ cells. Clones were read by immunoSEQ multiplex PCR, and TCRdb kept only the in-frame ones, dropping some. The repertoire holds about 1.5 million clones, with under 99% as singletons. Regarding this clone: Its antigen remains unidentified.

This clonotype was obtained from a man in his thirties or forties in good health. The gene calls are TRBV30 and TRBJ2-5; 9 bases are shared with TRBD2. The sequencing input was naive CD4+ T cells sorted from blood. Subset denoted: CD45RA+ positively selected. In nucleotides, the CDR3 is TGTGCCTCGCGAGCGGGAGGCTCGGGGACCCAGTACTTC. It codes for CASRAGGSGTQYF.